This T cell receptor (beta chain) comes out of a study of cytomegalovirus exposure and HLA in healthy donors. CDR3 length: 14 amino acids. V dropped 6 bases and J dropped 0; count of bases not matched to a gene: 2. Looked up from germline, CDR1 is SGHDT and CDR2 is YYEEEE. A word on this clone: Its antigen is undetermined.

Study outcomes and limitations: A later look showed TCR association rates differing by HLA locus, highest for DRB1 and lowest for HLA-C. Cytomegalovirus-associated TCR beta chains were listed, numbering over 150.

Amplification used 60 Vbeta primers and 13 Jbeta primers. Clones were read by immunoSEQ multiplex PCR, and TCRdb kept only the in-frame ones, dropping some. Of 100,000 to 150,000 clones in the sample, roughly 74% were seen once. The TCR sequence derives from a woman aged 45 to 65 in good health and CMV-seropositive. The sequenced sample consisted of PBMCs. The chain uses TRBV5-6 and TRBJ2-3; TRBD2 matches 9 bases. The CDR3 here is CASKAGGSTDTQYF. The DNA for the CDR3 is TGTGCCAGCAAGGCGGGGGGGAGCACAGATACGCAGTATTTT.